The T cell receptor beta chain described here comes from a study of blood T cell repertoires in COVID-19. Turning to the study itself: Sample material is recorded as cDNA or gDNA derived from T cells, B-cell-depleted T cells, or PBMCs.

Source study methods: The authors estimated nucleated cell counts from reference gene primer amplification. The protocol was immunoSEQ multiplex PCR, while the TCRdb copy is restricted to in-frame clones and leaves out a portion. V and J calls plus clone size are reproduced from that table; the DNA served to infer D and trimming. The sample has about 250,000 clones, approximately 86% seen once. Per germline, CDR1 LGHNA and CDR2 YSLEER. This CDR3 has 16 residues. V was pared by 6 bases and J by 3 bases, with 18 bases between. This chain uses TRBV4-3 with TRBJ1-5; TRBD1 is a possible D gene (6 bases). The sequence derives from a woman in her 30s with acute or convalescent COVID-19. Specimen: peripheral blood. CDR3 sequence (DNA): TGCGCCAGCAGGCGGGTCAGGCAGGGGAACAATCAGCCCCAGCATTTT. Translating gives CASRRVRQGNNQPQHF.